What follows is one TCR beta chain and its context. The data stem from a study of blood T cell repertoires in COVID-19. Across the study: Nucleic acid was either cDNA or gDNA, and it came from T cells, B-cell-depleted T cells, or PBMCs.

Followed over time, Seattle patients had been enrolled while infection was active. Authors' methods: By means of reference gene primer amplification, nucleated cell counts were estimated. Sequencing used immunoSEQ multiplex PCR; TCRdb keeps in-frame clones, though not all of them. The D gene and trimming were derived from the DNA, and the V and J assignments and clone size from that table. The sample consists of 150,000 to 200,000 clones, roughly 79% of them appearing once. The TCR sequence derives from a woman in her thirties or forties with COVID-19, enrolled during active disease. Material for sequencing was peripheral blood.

CDR3 nucleotide sequence: TGTGCCAGCAGTTTAGTTTCCAGGGGTTATGGCTACACCTTC. This encodes CASSLVSRGYGYTF. The chain uses TRBV28 and TRBJ1-2; tentative D call: TRBD1 (6 bases). The CDR3 has 14 amino acids. Germline V lookup: CDR1 MDHEN, CDR2 SYDVKM. The V end lost 2 bases, the J end lost 5 bases, and 12 bases lay between the germline ends.